This TCR beta chain emerged from a study of blood T cell repertoires in COVID-19. Participants were aged about 18 to 90 years, lived in 20 to 30 US areas, and enrolled virtually. In the original analysis: Using reference gene primer amplification, nucleated cell counts were estimated. Clones were sequenced by immunoSEQ multiplex PCR, and TCRdb holds only the in-frame ones, with some missing. V, J and clone size are those of that table, while D and trimming were read from the DNA. The table has about 220,000 clones, 88% seen once; the top ten hold roughly 15%. CDR3 length: 15 residues. Germline-derived CDR1 and CDR2 are MNHEY and SVGEGT. Trimming took 2 bases from V and 3 from J, leaving 10 bases between them.

This receptor was obtained from a woman aged 45-65 years with acute COVID-19. Source material: PBMCs or T cells enriched from blood (not recorded which). V gene TRBV6-2 or TRBV6-3 combines with J gene TRBJ1-4; unclear D gene. As DNA, the CDR3 is TGTGCCAGCAGTTACGACGGCGGGGCTAATGAAAAACTGTTTTTT. Its translation is CASSYDGGANEKLFF.